Here is one T cell receptor (beta chain) with its context. This clonotype showed up just a few times. It has no known antigen specificity. No base qualities exist here, and no much larger clone lies one base off it. Donors were 40 or so systemically healthy Caucasian individuals from Russia aged roughly 6 to 95 years. Approximately 10 milliliters of peripheral blood were collected from each donor into EDTA-treated Vacutainer tubes. Ficoll-Paque density-gradient centrifugation was used to isolate PBMCs, with at least 7 million per sample. Total RNA, at least 6 micrograms per sample, was extracted from PBMCs with Trizol reagent. Naive CD45RAhigh/CD27high T cell percentages were measured by flow cytometry on a PBMC aliquot from every donor. These data are taken from a study of blood T cells in healthy people across ages (dated by TCRdb to between 2015 and 2016). Study-wide context: In model experiments, template switching captured roughly one uniquely barcoded TCR beta cDNA molecule for every two T cells. To track age-related changes in TCR beta repertoire diversity, the study relied on deep sequencing normalized with unique cDNA molecular identifiers. Donors were grouped into four age groups: young (average about 15 years), middle-aged (39), aged (approximately 58) and long-lived (approximately 81). To avoid experimental bias, donors of different ages were distributed randomly across sequencing lanes. The study analyzed two additional independent replicas of 1 million unique cDNA reads from the same blood draw for two donors, one aged 18 to 30 and one aged 80 or older.

Ends trimmed: V by 2 bases, J by 1 base; bases unmatched to a gene: 8. Taken from cysteine to phenylalanine, the CDR3 has 16 residues. The entry retains the CDR3 DNA only, 48 bases that are in frame from base 1. From the germline V gene, CDR1 is MNHEY and CDR2 is SVGAGI. Libraries were constructed by 5' RACE. Sequencing took place on an Illumina HiSeq 2500. A second PCR of 7 to 11 cycles was run with a J-beta primer mix and a sample-barcoded 5' primer. A template-switch 5' adaptor carrying 12 random nucleotides introduced a unique molecular identifier onto each TCR beta cDNA molecule. At least 3 million CDR3-containing paired-end reads were obtained from each sample. All of the RNA was converted into first-strand cDNA using the Mint cDNA synthesis kit, with a TRBC-specific oligonucleotide serving as the primer. Following uracil-DNA glycosylase treatment, all cDNA underwent a first 18-cycle PCR with the universal primers M1SS and BC2_uni_R. Concerning the study's data processing: For normalization, 1 million high-quality reads were randomly selected from each sample, with every read carrying a distinct molecular identifier. Reads sharing molecular identifiers were discarded rather than binned into consensus sequences. MiTCR, set to a Q25 quality threshold and the strictest error-elimination algorithm, was used for CDR3 identification, clonotype clustering and error correction. Lower-bound total TCR beta diversity was estimated with a nonparametric unseen species model using Euler transformation. In-frame beta chains were kept once TCRdb had trimmed the public reads at Q25 with fastp and called clones with MiXCR. CDR3 protein duplicates are merged, each entry listing the most common genes and DNA. TCRdb, not the original authors, processed these V and J calls. The sample table holds under 950,000 distinct CDR3 sequences, of which over 20% were seen once. The biggest ten clones account for under 25% of the sample.

What the research found in general, with its limitations: Observed TCR beta diversity per million T cells fell roughly linearly with age, and a significant reduction was already apparent by age roughly 40. Total diversity estimates from one million sequenced T cells were considered lower bounds and underestimates. The long-lived group showed more naive CD4+ T cells, fewer expanded clones and increased TCR diversity than the aged group, suggesting age selection. The percentage of naive T cells measured by flow cytometry correlated strongly with observed TCR beta diversity. The CMV infection status of donors was not known, potentially confounding age-related changes in expanded clonotypes. Since profiling was done on bulk unsorted PBMCs, naive and antigen-experienced compartments could not be conclusively compared.

The V and J segments used are TRBV6-5 and TRBJ2-7, and 7 bases in between align with TRBD1. This TCR was recovered from a man aged 65 to 85 in good health. The specimen was blood. The CDR3 loop reads CASSYITGVRSYEQYF. DNA sequence: TGTGCCAGCAGTTACATAACAGGGGTCCGGTCCTACGAGCAGTACTTC.